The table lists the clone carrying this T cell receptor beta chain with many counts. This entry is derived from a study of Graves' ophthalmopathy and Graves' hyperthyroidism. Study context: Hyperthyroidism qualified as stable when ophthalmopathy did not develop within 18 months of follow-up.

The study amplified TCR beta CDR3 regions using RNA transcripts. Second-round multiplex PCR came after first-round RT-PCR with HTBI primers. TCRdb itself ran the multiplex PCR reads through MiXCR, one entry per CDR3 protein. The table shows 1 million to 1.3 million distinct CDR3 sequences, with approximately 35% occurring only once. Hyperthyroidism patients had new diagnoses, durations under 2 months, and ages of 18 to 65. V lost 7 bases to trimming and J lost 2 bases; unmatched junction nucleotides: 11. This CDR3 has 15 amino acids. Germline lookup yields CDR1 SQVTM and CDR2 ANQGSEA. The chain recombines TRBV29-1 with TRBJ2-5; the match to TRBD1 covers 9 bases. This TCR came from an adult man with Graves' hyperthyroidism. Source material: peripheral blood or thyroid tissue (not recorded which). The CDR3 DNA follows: TGCAGCGCTAAAACGACAGGGGGGGGGCAAGAGACCCAGTACTTC. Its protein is CSAKTTGGGQETQYF.